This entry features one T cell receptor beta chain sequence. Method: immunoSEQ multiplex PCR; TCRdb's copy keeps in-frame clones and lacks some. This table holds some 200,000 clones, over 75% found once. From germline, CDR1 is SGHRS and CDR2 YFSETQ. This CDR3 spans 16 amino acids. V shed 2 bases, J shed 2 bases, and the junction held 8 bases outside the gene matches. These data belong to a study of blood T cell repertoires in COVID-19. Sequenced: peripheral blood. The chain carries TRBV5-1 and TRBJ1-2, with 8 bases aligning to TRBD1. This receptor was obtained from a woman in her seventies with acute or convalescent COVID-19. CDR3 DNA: TGCGCCAGCAGCTTTTCCGGGACAGGAGACAACTATGGCTACACCTTC. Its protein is CASSFSGTGDNYGYTF. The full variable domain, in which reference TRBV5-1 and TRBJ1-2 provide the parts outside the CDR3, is KAGVTQTPRYLIKTRGQQVTLSCSPISGHRSVSWYQQTPGQGLQFLFEYFSETQRNKGNFPGRFSGRQFSNSRSEMNVSTLELGDSALYLCASSFSGTGDNYGYTFGSGTRLTVV.